The 16 T cell receptor beta chains given below trace back to one sample, sequenced in a study of T cells in Graves' hyperthyroidism and ophthalmopathy. RNA transcripts were the template for amplifying TCR beta CDR3 regions. A first-round RT-PCR of the TCR CDR3 used the HTBI primer set. TCRdb redid the calling of the multiplex PCR reads with MiXCR, one entry per CDR3 protein. The sample lists hundreds of thousands of distinct CDR3 sequences, about a sixth occurring once. Sequenced material: blood. These TCRs come from a young woman with Graves' hyperthyroidism.

This clonotype was seen only a few times. This chain uses TRBV12-3 or TRBV12-4 with TRBJ2-4; TRBD1 aligns across 12 bases. Germline trimming cut 6 bases from V and 3 bases from J; bases unmatched to any gene: 6. The CDR3 has 16 amino acids. The CDR3 DNA reads as TGTGCCAGCAGCTCCGGGACAGGGGGCTTCAAAAACATTCAGTACTTC. It specifies CASSSGTGGFKNIQYF.

Regarding this clonotype: A clone one base away is much larger, so this may be a read error. This chain connects TRBV7-2 to TRBJ2-5, with 14 bases fitting TRBD2. The DNA end is a closer match to TRBJ2-1, so the J assignment may be wrong. Germline V gene sequence: CDR1 SGHTA, CDR2 FQGNSA. The CDR3 sequence is 16 residues long. CDR3 sequence reads: CASSTGLAGGGETQFF. CDR3 coding DNA: TGTGCCAGCAGCACCGGACTAGCGGGGGGTGGGGAGACCCAGTTCTTC.

This clonotype was recorded a few times. V and J are TRBV12-3 or TRBV12-4 and TRBJ1-2, with 8 bases aligning to TRBD1. V lost 5 bases, J lost 2 bases, and 7 bases stayed unmatched. The CDR3 contains 15 residues. Here the CDR3 DNA reads TGTGCCAGCAGTATCCAGACAGGGGCCAACTATGGCTACACCTTC. Protein product: CASSIQTGANYGYTF.

This clonotype was seen ten or more times. The CDR3 spells CASSLPPTAGEVQYF. The CDR3 DNA reads as TGTGCCAGCAGCTTACCCCCCACGGCAGGGGAGGTTCAGTACTTC. The V and J genes are TRBV11-2 and TRBJ2-4; D is tentatively TRBD1 or TRBD2 (6 bases each). The CDR3 runs 15 residues. CDR1 is SGHAT and CDR2 is FQNNGV in the germline V gene. V was trimmed by 2 bases and J by 11 bases, leaving 19 bases between them.

The CDR3 DNA reads as TGTGCCAGCAAGGGAGGAAGCCCCGGGGGAGCCAAAAACATTCAGTACTTC. Protein: CASKGGSPGGAKNIQYF. The chain carries TRBV2 and TRBJ2-4, with D tentatively TRBD2 (6 bases). V was shortened by 7 bases and J by 0 bases, with 19 bases between the two germline ends. The CDR3 consists of 17 residues. CDR1 is SNHLY and CDR2 is FYNNEI in the germline V gene.

This clonotype was counted a few times. As DNA, the CDR3 is TGTGCCAGCAGCTTAGGACAAGCCGGGACAGGGGGCACAGATACGCAGTATTTT. Amino acid sequence: CASSLGQAGTGGTDTQYF. The chain employs TRBV7-9 and TRBJ2-3, with TRBD1 identical over 10 bases. V was pared by 1 base and J by 1 base, with 8 bases of the junction left unmatched. The germline V gene encodes CDR1 SEHNR and CDR2 FQNEAQ (reference sequence). This CDR3 has 18 residues.

This clonotype was seen repeatedly, ten times or more. The J gene is TRBJ2-7, the V gene TRBV20-1, with D possibly called TRBD1 or TRBD2 (5 bases each). V lost 7 bases and J 0 bases, leaving 13 bases between the germline ends. There are 13 residues in the CDR3. Germline loops: CDR1 DFQATT, CDR2 SNEGSKA (reference sequence). The CDR3 bases are TGCAGTGTGGTATCTGGGGGCTCCTACGAGCAGTACTTC. Protein sequence: CSVVSGGSYEQYF.

The chain recombines TRBV28 with TRBJ2-6; a weak D match, TRBD1 (6 bases). Trimming removed 6 bases at V and 0 bases at J, with 15 bases between. This CDR3 region has 17 residues. Germline CDR1 MDHEN, CDR2 SYDVKM. In nucleotides, the CDR3 is TGTGCCAGCAGCGTCCGGGACACCTTCTCTGGGGCCAACGTCCTGACTTTC. Its protein is CASSVRDTFSGANVLTF.

As concerns this clonotype: A much more abundant neighbour one base away suggests this may be a read error. The V and J genes are TRBV3-1 and TRBJ2-5; D not resolved. V was trimmed by 4 bases and J by 3 bases, leaving 12 bases between them. CDR3 length equals 14 residues. From germline, CDR1 is LGHDT and CDR2 YNNKEL (reference sequence). The CDR3 is CASSPTCGKETQYF. As DNA, the CDR3 is TGTGCCAGCAGCCCGACTTGCGGAAAAGAGACCCAGTACTTC.

As for this clonotype: Just one base apart from a much larger clone, this may be a read error. The rearrangement uses TRBV28 and TRBJ2-3; TRBD1 or TRBD2 may be the D gene (6 bases each). V gave up 4 bases and J gave up 1 base, with 15 bases separating them. The CDR3 loop spans 16 amino acids. Germline V gene sequence: CDR1 MDHEN, CDR2 SYDVKM. CDR3: CASSYSSRGRTDTQYF. CDR3 in DNA: TGTGCCAGCAGTTACTCGAGTCGGGGGCGCACAGATACGCAGTATTTT.

In its sample, this clonotype was seen a few times. The V and J genes are TRBV10-2 and TRBJ1-2, with D possibly matching TRBD1 (5 bases). V shed 5 bases and J shed 6 bases, with 16 bases lying between them. This CDR3 contains 14 residues. From germline, CDR1 is WSHSY and CDR2 SAAADI. CDR3 DNA sequence: TGCGCCAGCAGTCCCCTGGGGCGCGGGGATGGCTACACCTTC. Protein sequence: CASSPLGRGDGYTF.

The V gene is TRBV7-9, the J gene TRBJ1-6; D is uncertain. Germline V CDR1 and CDR2: SEHNR, FQNEAQ (reference sequence). The CDR3 loop spans 13 amino acids. The V end was cut by 3 bases, the J end by 5 bases, with 5 bases between. CDR3 sequence (DNA): TGTGCCAGCAGCTTGGCCGATAATTCACCCCTCCACTTT. Translated, it gives CASSLADNSPLHF.

This clonotype was recorded at least ten times. The CDR3 nucleotides are TGTGCCAGCAGCCGGGGACTAGTTTTATACGAGCAGTACTTC. Its translation is CASSRGLVLYEQYF. The chain recombines TRBV3-1 with TRBJ2-7, with 8 bases that match TRBD2. The CDR3 runs 14 residues. Germline V CDR1 and CDR2: LGHDT, YNNKEL (reference sequence). V lost 4 bases, J lost 4 bases, and 6 bases stayed unmatched.

In this sample, this clonotype turned up many times. The chain recombines TRBV2 with TRBJ2-2; 9 bases line up with TRBD2. The CDR3 loop spans 16 amino acids. The germline V gene has CDR1 SNHLY and CDR2 FYNNEI. Trimming took 6 bases from V and 5 from J; bases not matched to a gene: 10. The CDR3: CASSLWLAGRTGELFF. The CDR3, as DNA: TGTGCCAGCAGCCTCTGGCTAGCGGGGAGGACCGGGGAGCTGTTTTTT.

The chain has TRBV29-1 and TRBJ2-6; D gene unclear. Germline assignment: CDR1 SQVTM and CDR2 ANQGSEA. V was pared by 0 bases and J by 0 bases, with 6 bases between. The CDR3 runs to 15 residues. CDR3 sequence (DNA): TGCAGCGTTGAAGATCGAAACTCTGGGGCCAACGTCCTGACTTTC. It codes for CSVEDRNSGANVLTF.

The V gene is TRBV30, the J gene TRBJ1-2, with D maybe TRBD1 (6 bases). CDR1 is GTSNPN, CDR2 SVGIG, per germline (reference sequence). Trimming left V 8 bases short and J 8 bases short, with 15 bases between. CDR3 length: 11 amino acids. The CDR3: CAGRRGGGYTF. The CDR3 coding sequence is TGTGCCGGGCGTCGAGGGGGAGGCTACACCTTC.